The 24 T cell receptor beta chains in this list originate from one sample, sequenced in a study of shared clonotypes between healthy human individuals. The repertoire was sequenced with immunoSEQ multiplex PCR; TCRdb's copy has only in-frame clones and lacks some. Of over 400,000 clones detected, around four fifths appear once; the ten largest clones hold 9.5% to 15%. Material for sequencing was PBMCs. These receptors were collected from a middle-aged woman in good health. Some clones in this sample may be carry-over from other donors' samples.

V usage is TRBV7-9 and J usage is TRBJ2-1; D ambiguous. This CDR3 is 14 amino acids long. Trimming stripped 1 base from V and 6 bases from J, with 10 bases between. Germline V gene data show CDR1 as SEHNR and CDR2 as FQNEAQ (reference sequence). The CDR3 nucleotides are TGTGCCAGCAGCTTAGTTGTCAGTTTCAATGAGCAGTTCTTC. This sequence encodes CASSLVVSFNEQFF.

The genes are TRBV4-3 and TRBJ2-3, with D uncertain. CDR3 length equals 15 residues. CDR1 and CDR2 from the germline V gene are LGHNA and YSLEER. Trimming stripped 1 base from V and 0 bases from J, with 8 bases between. CDR3 DNA: TGCGCCAGCAGCCAAGTCCATACTAGCACAGATACGCAGTATTTT. Its protein is CASSQVHTSTDTQYF.

The chain uses TRBV7-9 and TRBJ1-1; 8 bases agree with TRBD1. V shed 0 bases and J 1 base; nucleotides not matched to a gene: 10. Per the germline V gene, CDR1 is SEHNR and CDR2 is FQNEAQ (reference sequence). The CDR3 loop spans 18 amino acids. For the CDR3, the DNA is TGTGCCAGCAGCTTAGCCGGCAGGGGGCTCTCCGGGAACACTGAAGCTTTCTTT. It is translated as CASSLAGRGLSGNTEAFF.

The chain recombines TRBV18 with TRBJ2-7; D unclear. This CDR3 comprises 15 residues. Germline loops: CDR1 KGHSH, CDR2 LQKENI. Trimming stripped 6 bases from V and 0 bases from J, with 15 bases between. CDR3 region: CASSQDKLVSYEQYF. The CDR3, as DNA: TGTGCCAGCTCCCAAGATAAATTGGTCTCCTACGAGCAGTACTTC.

The rearrangement links TRBV6-1 to TRBJ2-7, with D perhaps TRBD1 or TRBD2 (5 bases each). The V gene lost 7 bases and the J gene lost 4 bases, with 20 bases spanning the gap. CDR1 is MNHNS and CDR2 is SASEGT in the germline V gene. CDR3 length: 15 residues. The CDR3 sequence: CASKMSPGPNYEQYF. DNA of the CDR3: TGTGCCAGCAAGATGTCACCGGGACCAAATTACGAGCAGTACTTC.

The rearrangement joins TRBV5-1 to TRBJ2-1; 10 bases align to TRBD1. CDR3 length equals 16 residues. With V trimmed by 5 bases and J by 7 bases, 12 bases remained unmatched. Looked up from germline, CDR1 is SGHRS and CDR2 is YFSETQ. CDR3 region: CASRSDEGTGVNEQFF. In DNA form, the CDR3 reads TGCGCCAGCAGATCGGATGAAGGGACAGGGGTAAATGAGCAGTTCTTC.

Only a few counts were recorded for this clone. V usage is TRBV7-9 and J usage is TRBJ2-5; no definite D call. The J call may be faulty, since TRBJ2-7 better matches the DNA end. Germline-derived CDR1 and CDR2 are SEHNR and FQNEAQ (reference sequence). The CDR3 is made up of 11 amino acids. The CDR3 DNA reads as TGTGCCAGCAGCCGAAACTACGAGCAGTACTTC. Its translation is CASSRNYEQYF.

This clone was seen once. The chain carries TRBV5-4 and TRBJ1-5, with a weak D call TRBD1 (5 bases). This CDR3 is 16 amino acids long. Trimming left V 5 bases short and J 2 bases short, with 17 bases between. CDR1 and CDR2 from the germline V gene are SGHNT and YYREEE (reference sequence). CDR3 sequence (DNA): TGTGCCAGCAGTTTAACCCCGGACATCGGCAATCAGCCCCAGCATTTT. It specifies CASSLTPDIGNQPQHF.

The chain couples TRBV15 to TRBJ2-1, with 13 bases that match TRBD2. With V trimmed by 3 bases and J by 10 bases, 6 bases remained unmatched. The CDR3 covers 15 residues. Germline loops: CDR1 LNHNV, CDR2 YYDKDF (reference sequence). The CDR3 region has the DNA TGTGCCACCAGCAGGAGACTAGCGGGAGGTCGGGAGCAGTTCTTC. This translates into CATSRRLAGGREQFF. Full variable domain (remainder filled in from reference TRBV15 and TRBJ2-1): DAMVIQNPRYQVTQFGKPVTLSCSQTLNHNVMYWYQQKSSQAPKLLFHYYDKDFNNEADTPDNFQSRRPNTSFCFLDIRSPGLGDTAMYLCATSRRLAGGREQFFGPGTRLTVL.

The chain is built from TRBV5-6 and TRBJ2-5, with TRBD2 matching 13 bases. V lost 3 bases to trimming and J lost 14 bases; unmatched junction nucleotides: 10. Germline V CDR1 and CDR2: SGHDT, YYEEEE. This CDR3 is built from 14 residues. CDR3: CASSSPTSGRPPYF. The CDR3 DNA is TGTGCCAGCAGCTCGCCGACTAGCGGGAGGCCGCCCTACTTC.

The V call is TRBV28, the J call TRBJ1-5; a weak D match, TRBD1 (5 bases). CDR1 and CDR2 (germline): MDHEN, SYDVKM. Trimming cost V 7 bases and J 7 bases, with 23 bases left between them. The CDR3 is made up of 16 amino acids. The CDR3 region is CASTPYPAGQRQPQHF. The CDR3 nucleotides read TGTGCCAGCACCCCCTACCCGGCAGGGCAGAGGCAGCCCCAGCATTTT.

This clone was counted many times. The V call is TRBV7-2, the J call TRBJ2-5, with D possibly TRBD2 on 6 matching bases. CDR3 size: 13 residues. Germline V gene data show CDR1 as SGHTA and CDR2 as FQGNSA. V dropped 6 bases and J dropped 5 bases, with 13 bases sitting between them. CDR3 loop: CASRRSGGETQYF. CDR3 in DNA: TGTGCCAGCAGGCGGAGTGGAGGGGAGACCCAGTACTTC.

The CDR3 coding sequence is TGTGCCACCAGCAGAGATAACTCGGTAGGAGACGAGCAGTACTTC. Translation gives CATSRDNSVGDEQYF. V and J are TRBV15 and TRBJ2-7, with unresolved D. Germline V gives CDR1 LNHNV, CDR2 YYDKDF (reference sequence). V lost 0 bases to trimming and J lost 5 bases, with 14 bases between them. The CDR3 sequence is 15 residues long.

There are many counts of this clone. The CDR3 DNA reads TGTGCCAGCAGTCCTAGCGGGCTCACAGATACGCAGTATTTT. Its translation is CASSPSGLTDTQYF. V usage is TRBV6-4 and J usage is TRBJ2-3; TRBD2 matches at 8 bases. V lost 5 bases to trimming and J lost 2 bases; unmatched junction nucleotides: 3. This CDR3 has 14 amino acids. CDR1 and CDR2 from the germline V gene are MRHNA and SNTAGT.

This rearrangement joins TRBV7-3 to TRBJ2-7; TRBD2 is a possible D gene (6 bases). This CDR3 comprises 15 residues. The germline V gene has CDR1 SGHTA and CDR2 FQGTGA. The V end lost 2 bases, the J end lost 6 bases, and 17 bases lay between the germline ends. The CDR3 bases are TGTGCCAGCAGCTTAGCCACAGCGGGCTCAGGCGAGCAGTACTTC. Its translation is CASSLATAGSGEQYF.

This clone was recorded at least ten times. This chain uses TRBV7-9 with TRBJ2-7, with a possible D match to TRBD2 (5 bases). This CDR3 has 14 residues. The germline gives CDR1 SEHNR, CDR2 FQNEAQ (reference sequence). V was shortened by 3 bases and J by 2 bases, with 11 bases between the two germline ends. The CDR3 region is CASSFGLSPYEQYF. CDR3 in DNA: TGTGCCAGCAGCTTCGGACTGAGTCCCTACGAGCAGTACTTC. Full variable domain (remainder filled in from reference TRBV7-9 and TRBJ2-7): DTGVSQNPRHKITKRGQNVTFRCDPISEHNRLYWYRQTLGQGPEFLTYFQNEAQLEKSRLLSDRFSAERPKGSFSTLEIQRTEQGDSAMYLCASSFGLSPYEQYFGPGTRLTVT.

This clone was seen a single time. V and J are TRBV4-2 and TRBJ2-7, with TRBD1 identical over 7 bases. This CDR3 region has 15 residues. Germline assignment: CDR1 LGHNA and CDR2 YNFKEQ. Trimming at V came to 3 bases and at J to 2 bases, leaving 7 bases not matched to a gene. The CDR3 region is CASSQGDSRAYEQYF. CDR3 nucleotide sequence: TGTGCCAGCAGCCAGGGGGACAGTCGAGCCTACGAGCAGTACTTC.

This clone was seen only once. V and J are TRBV2 and TRBJ2-5; TRBD1 agrees at 10 bases. Germline loops: CDR1 SNHLY, CDR2 FYNNEI. The J segment lost 3 bases and the V segment lost 8 bases, leaving 12 bases of the junction unmatched. The CDR3 covers 16 residues. The CDR3 sequence: CASQTGGAGGEETQYF. The CDR3 bases are TGTGCCAGCCAGACAGGGGGCGCAGGAGGAGAAGAGACCCAGTACTTC.

V is TRBV27 and J is TRBJ1-5, with TRBD1 matching 7 bases. The trim removed 1 base at V and 0 bases at J, leaving 9 bases unmatched. The CDR3 consists of 18 residues. Germline V gene sequence: CDR1 MNHEY, CDR2 SMNVEV (reference sequence). The CDR3 is CASSLFGDRPYSNQPQHF. The CDR3 nucleotides are TGTGCCAGCAGTTTATTTGGGGACAGACCATATAGCAATCAGCCCCAGCATTTT.

On this clone itself: Since a far larger clone is one base different, this is likely a read error. The sample contains more than one DNA sequence encoding this CDR3. The chain employs TRBV4-2 and TRBJ2-6; 10 nucleotides align to TRBD1. This CDR3 contains 17 residues. The V gene's germline CDR1 is LGHNA and CDR2 YNFKEQ. The CDR3 nucleotides read TGTGCTAGCAGCCTCGGGACAGGGGAAAGTGGGGCCAACGTCCTGACTTTC. Amino acids: CASSLGTGESGANVLTF.

The CDR3 DNA is TGTGCCAGCAGCTTAACCCGGGACTGGCCAGAGACCCAGTACTTC. It specifies CASSLTRDWPETQYF. The chain carries TRBV11-2 and TRBJ2-5; the D gene is possibly TRBD2 (6 bases). Trimming took off 2 bases at V and 4 bases at J, with 14 bases between the two ends. This CDR3 has 15 amino acids. Germline V gives CDR1 SGHAT, CDR2 FQNNGV.

As DNA, the CDR3 is TGCGCCAGCAGCCCACAGGGGGCCTACAATGAGCAGTTCTTC. Amino acids: CASSPQGAYNEQFF. The chain links TRBV5-1 to TRBJ2-1, with 8 bases lining up with TRBD1. The CDR3 is 14 residues long. V lost 4 bases to trimming and J lost 2 bases; unmatched junction nucleotides: 2. Per germline, CDR1 SGHRS and CDR2 YFSETQ.

This clone was detected a few times. The rearrangement joins TRBV18 to TRBJ1-1; D remains ambiguous. Germline assignment: CDR1 KGHSH and CDR2 LQKENI. This CDR3 has 12 amino acids. V was pared by 3 bases and J by 8 bases, with 10 bases between. The CDR3 nucleotides are TGTGCCAGCTCACCCTTCGAGGGAGAAGCTTTCTTT. Protein sequence: CASSPFEGEAFF.

On this clone: This may arise from a read error, as a much more abundant clone is one base away. The J gene is TRBJ2-7, the V gene TRBV18, with 11 bases fitting TRBD1. The CDR3 totals 16 residues. Germline CDR1 KGHSH, CDR2 LQKENI. The V segment lost 6 bases and the J segment 3 bases; nucleotides outside the gene matches: 10. CDR3: CASSQGQGAAGYEQYF. CDR3 in DNA: TGTGCCAGCTCCCAAGGACAGGGGGCGGCAGGCTACGAGCAGTACTTC.